This T cell receptor (beta chain) appears in the sequencing data of a study of cytomegalovirus exposure and HLA in healthy donors. The wider study: An earlier analysis found around 120 million unique TCR beta sequences from around 180 million T cells.

The length of the CDR3 is 15 residues. Per germline, CDR1 SEHNR and CDR2 FQNEAQ (reference sequence). Turning to this clone: Its antigen is unidentified. Its ends do not fully match the called genes, so a read error is possible.

Each donor's status was that of a healthy bone marrow donor. PCR amplification relied on 60 Vbeta primers (plus 13 Jbeta primers). Sequenced by immunoSEQ multiplex PCR; TCRdb stores in-frame clones only, minus some. The profile shows a few hundred thousand clones, 80% of them singletons. Points from the study as a whole: A reported reduction in N-insertions relative to the 666-donor mean was seen in an Asian-associated ancestry cluster in a later analysis.

This receptor was obtained from a girl aged 2-15 years in good health and CMV-seronegative. This rearrangement joins TRBV7-9 to TRBJ2-5; TRBD2 matches 7 bases. The sequenced material came from PBMCs. This CDR3 reads CSSSLPWGGSGTQYF. The DNA for the CDR3 is TGTTCCAGCAGCTTACCGTGGGGAGGGTCTGGGACCCAGTACTTC.